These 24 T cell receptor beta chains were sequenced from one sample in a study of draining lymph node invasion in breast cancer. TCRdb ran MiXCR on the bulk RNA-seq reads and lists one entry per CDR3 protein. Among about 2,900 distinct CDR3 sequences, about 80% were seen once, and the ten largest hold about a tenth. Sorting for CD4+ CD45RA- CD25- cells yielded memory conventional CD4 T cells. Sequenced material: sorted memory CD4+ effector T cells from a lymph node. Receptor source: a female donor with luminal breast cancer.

DNA of the CDR3: TGTGCCAGCAGCCAAGGACTTAGCGGGACAAAAGAGACCCAGTACTTC. Translation: CASSQGLSGTKETQYF. This chain uses TRBV4-2 with TRBJ2-5; 8 nucleotides align to TRBD2. V shed 1 base and J 3 bases; nucleotides not matched to a gene: 7. The CDR3 extends over 16 amino acids. Germline-derived CDR1 and CDR2 are LGHNA and YNFKEQ.

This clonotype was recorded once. CDR3 in DNA: TGTGCCAGCAGCTCCCTGACAGCTTTCTCCGAAGCTTTCTTT. Translating it yields CASSSLTAFSEAFF. The rearrangement links TRBV7-9 to TRBJ1-1; a possible D gene is TRBD1 (5 bases). Germline V CDR1 and CDR2: SEHNR, FQNEAQ (reference sequence). V dropped 4 bases and J dropped 8 bases, with 17 bases sitting between them. The CDR3 runs 14 residues.

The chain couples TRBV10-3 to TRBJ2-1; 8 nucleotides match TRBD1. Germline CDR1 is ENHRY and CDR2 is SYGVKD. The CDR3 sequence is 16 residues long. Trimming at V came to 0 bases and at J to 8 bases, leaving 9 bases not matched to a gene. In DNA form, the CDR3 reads TGTGCCATCAGTGAGTCGGGGACAGGTGGTGGGCATGAGCAGTTCTTC. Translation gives CAISESGTGGGHEQFF.

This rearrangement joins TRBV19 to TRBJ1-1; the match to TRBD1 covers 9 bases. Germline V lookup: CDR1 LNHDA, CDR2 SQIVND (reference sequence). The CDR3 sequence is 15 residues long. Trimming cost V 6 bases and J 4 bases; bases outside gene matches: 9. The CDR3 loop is CASSHTQGAGTEAFF. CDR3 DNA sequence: TGTGCCAGTAGCCACACACAGGGGGCTGGCACTGAAGCTTTCTTT. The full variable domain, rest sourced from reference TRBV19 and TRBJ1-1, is DGGITQSPKYLFRKEGQNVTLSCEQNLNHDAMYWYRQDPGQGLRLIYYSQIVNDFQKGDIAEGYSVSREKKESFPLTVTSAQKNPTAFYLCASSHTQGAGTEAFFGQGTRLTVV.

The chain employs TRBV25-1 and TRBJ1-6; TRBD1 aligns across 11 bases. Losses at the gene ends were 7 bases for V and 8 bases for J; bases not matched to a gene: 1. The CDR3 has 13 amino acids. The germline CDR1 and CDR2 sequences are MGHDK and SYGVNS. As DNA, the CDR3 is TGTGCCAGCAAGGGACAGGGGGATTCACCCCTCCACTTT. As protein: CASKGQGDSPLHF.

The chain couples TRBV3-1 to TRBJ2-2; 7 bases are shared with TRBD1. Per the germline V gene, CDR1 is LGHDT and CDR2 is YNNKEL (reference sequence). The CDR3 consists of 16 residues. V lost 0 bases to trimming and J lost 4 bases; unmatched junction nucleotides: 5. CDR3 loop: CASSQDLKGATGELFF. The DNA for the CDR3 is TGTGCCAGCAGCCAAGATCTGAAGGGGGCCACCGGGGAGCTGTTTTTT.

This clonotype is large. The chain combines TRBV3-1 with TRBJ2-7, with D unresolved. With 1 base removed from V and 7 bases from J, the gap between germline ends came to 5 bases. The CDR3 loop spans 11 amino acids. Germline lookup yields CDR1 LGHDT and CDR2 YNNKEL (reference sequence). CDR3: CASSQAKEQYF. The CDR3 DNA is TGTGCCAGCAGCCAAGCGAAGGAGCAGTACTTC.

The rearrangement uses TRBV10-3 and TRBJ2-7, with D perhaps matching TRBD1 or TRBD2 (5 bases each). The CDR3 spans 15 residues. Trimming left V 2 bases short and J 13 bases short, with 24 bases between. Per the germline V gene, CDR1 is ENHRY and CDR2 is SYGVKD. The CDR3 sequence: CAISERLGTEIGQYF. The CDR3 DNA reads TGTGCCATCAGTGAGCGGCTGGGGACGGAAATCGGGCAATACTTC.

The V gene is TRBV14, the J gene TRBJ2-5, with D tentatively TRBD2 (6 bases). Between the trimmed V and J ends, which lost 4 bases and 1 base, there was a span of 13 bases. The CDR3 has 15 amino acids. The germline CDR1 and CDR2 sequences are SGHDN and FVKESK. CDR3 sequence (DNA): TGTGCCAGCAGCCGTGGACTGGGGGGCCAAGAGACCCAGTACTTC. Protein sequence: CASSRGLGGQETQYF.

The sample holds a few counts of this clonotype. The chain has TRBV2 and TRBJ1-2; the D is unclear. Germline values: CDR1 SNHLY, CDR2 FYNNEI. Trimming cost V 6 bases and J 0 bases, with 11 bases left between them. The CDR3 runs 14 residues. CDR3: CASRTDGSNYGYTF. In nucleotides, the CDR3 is TGTGCCAGCAGAACGGACGGATCTAACTATGGCTACACCTTC.

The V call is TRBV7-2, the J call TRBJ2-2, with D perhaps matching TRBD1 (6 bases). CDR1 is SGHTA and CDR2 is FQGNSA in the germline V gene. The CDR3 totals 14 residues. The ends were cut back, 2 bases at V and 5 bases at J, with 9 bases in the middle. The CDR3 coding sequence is TGTGCCAGCAGCTTACTAAGGGGGACCGGGGAGCTGTTTTTT. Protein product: CASSLLRGTGELFF.

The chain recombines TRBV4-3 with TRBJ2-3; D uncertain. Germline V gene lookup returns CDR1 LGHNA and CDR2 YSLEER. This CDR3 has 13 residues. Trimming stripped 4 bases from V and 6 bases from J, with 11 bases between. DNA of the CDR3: TGCGCCAGCAGCCGAGAAATCGCGGATACGCAGTATTTT. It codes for CASSREIADTQYF.

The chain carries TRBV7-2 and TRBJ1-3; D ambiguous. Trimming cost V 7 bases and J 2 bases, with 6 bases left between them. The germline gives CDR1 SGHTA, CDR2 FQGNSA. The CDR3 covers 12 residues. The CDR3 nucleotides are TGTGCCAGCAAGGCTACTGGAAACACCATATATTTT. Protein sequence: CASKATGNTIYF.

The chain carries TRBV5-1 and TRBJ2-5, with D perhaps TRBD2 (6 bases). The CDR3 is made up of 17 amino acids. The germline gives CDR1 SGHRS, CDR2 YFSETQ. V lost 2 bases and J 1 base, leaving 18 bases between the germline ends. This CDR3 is CASSLIPTRDLQETQYF. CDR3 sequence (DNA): TGCGCCAGCAGCTTAATCCCGACTAGGGACCTCCAAGAGACCCAGTACTTC.

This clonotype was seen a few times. The CDR3 region is CASSPPVGTQYF. The CDR3, as DNA: TGTGCCAGCAGCCCCCCCGTCGGGACCCAGTACTTC. The chain links TRBV7-6 to TRBJ2-5; D unresolved. CDR3 length equals 12 residues. Germline CDR1 is SGHVS and CDR2 is FNYEAQ. The V gene lost 5 bases and the J gene lost 7 bases, with 11 bases spanning the gap.

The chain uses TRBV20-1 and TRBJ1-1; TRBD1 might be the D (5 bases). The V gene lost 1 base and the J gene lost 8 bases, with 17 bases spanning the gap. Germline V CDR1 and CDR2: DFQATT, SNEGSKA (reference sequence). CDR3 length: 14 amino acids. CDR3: CSARVRAGIQEAFF. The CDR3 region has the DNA TGCAGTGCTAGAGTCCGAGCAGGGATCCAGGAAGCTTTCTTT.

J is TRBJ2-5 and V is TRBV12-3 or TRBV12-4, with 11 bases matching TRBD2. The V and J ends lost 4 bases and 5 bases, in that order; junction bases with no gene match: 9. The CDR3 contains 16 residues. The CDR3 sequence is CASSSGLAAAGETQYF. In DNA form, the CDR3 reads TGTGCCAGCAGTTCGGGACTAGCGGCCGCCGGGGAGACCCAGTACTTC.

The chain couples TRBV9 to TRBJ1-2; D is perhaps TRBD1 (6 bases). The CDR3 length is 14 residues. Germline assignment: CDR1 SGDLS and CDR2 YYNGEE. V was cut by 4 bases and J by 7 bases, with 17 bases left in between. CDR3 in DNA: TGTGCCAGCAGCCCCCAGACAGGTGGTCCTGGCTACACCTTC. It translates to CASSPQTGGPGYTF.

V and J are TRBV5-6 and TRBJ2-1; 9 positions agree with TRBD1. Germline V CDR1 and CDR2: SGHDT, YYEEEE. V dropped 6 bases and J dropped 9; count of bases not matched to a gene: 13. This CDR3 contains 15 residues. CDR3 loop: CASNSRGQGFREQFF. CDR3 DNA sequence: TGTGCCAGCAACTCTCGTGGACAGGGGTTTCGTGAGCAGTTCTTC.

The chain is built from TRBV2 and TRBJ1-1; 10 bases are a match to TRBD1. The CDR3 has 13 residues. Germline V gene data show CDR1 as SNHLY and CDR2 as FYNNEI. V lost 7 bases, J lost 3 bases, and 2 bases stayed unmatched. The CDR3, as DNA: TGTGCCAGCACAGGACAGGGGGACACTGAAGCTTTCTTT. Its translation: CASTGQGDTEAFF.

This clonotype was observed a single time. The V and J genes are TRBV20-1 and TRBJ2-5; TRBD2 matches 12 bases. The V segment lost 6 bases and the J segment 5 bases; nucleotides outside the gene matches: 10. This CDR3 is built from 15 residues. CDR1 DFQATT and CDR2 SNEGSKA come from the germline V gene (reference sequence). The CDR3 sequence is CSAQRTSGTRETQYF. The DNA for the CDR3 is TGCAGTGCCCAAAGGACTAGCGGGACCCGGGAGACCCAGTACTTC.

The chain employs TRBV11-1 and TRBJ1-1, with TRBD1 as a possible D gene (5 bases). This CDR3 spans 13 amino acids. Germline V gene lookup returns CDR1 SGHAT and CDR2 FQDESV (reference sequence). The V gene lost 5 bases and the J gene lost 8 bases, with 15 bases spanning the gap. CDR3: CASSHGTTTEAFF. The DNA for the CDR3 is TGTGCCAGCAGCCACGGGACCACCACCGAAGCTTTCTTT.

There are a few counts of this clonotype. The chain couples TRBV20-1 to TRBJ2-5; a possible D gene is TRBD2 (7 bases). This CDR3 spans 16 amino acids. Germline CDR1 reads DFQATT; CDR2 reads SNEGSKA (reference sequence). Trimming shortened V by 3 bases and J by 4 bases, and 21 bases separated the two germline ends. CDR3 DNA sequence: TGCAGTGCTAGCACCGGCTTGGGGGGGCGCGGAGAGACCCAGTACTTC. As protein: CSASTGLGGRGETQYF.

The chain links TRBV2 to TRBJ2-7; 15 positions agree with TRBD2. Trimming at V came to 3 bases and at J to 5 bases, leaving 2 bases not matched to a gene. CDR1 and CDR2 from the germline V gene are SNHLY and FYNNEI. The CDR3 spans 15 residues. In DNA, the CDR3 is TGTGCCAGCAGTGAGGGACTAGCGGGAGGCAACGAGCAGTACTTC. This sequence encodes CASSEGLAGGNEQYF.